A single sample is the source of the 23 T cell receptor beta chains below, sequenced in a study of post-analysis software for immune sequencing data. Study findings and constraints: A few TRBV segments appeared more often in patients than in controls, and TRBV5-6, TRBV5-1 and TRBV20-1 were among these.

Built from TCR beta cDNA, the libraries had unique molecular identifiers in them. Each CDR3 protein is one row after TCRdb ran MiXCR on the PCR reads. The repertoire holds approximately 570,000 distinct CDR3 sequences, with roughly 46% as singletons. Their target antigens are unknown. The specimen was blood. These receptors were obtained from a girl between 10 and 17 years old with multiple sclerosis.

The rearrangement links TRBV5-1 to TRBJ2-3, with TRBD1 matching 8 bases. Germline CDR1 and CDR2: SGHRS and YFSETQ. This CDR3 region has 15 residues. Losses at the gene ends were 3 bases for V and 6 bases for J; bases not matched to a gene: 9. Here the CDR3 DNA reads TGCGCCAGCAGCTCATCAGGGGGCTCGAGGGATACGCAGTATTTT. It encodes CASSSSGGSRDTQYF.

This clonotype appeared a single time. The chain couples TRBV5-1 to TRBJ2-4; D unclear. Trimming took 0 bases from V and 8 from J, leaving 9 bases between them. Looked up from germline, CDR1 is SGHRS and CDR2 is YFSETQ. This CDR3 is built from 13 residues. The CDR3 region is CASSLENQDIQYF. The CDR3 nucleotides read TGCGCCAGCAGCTTGGAAAACCAAGACATTCAGTACTTC.

The genes are TRBV3-1 and TRBJ2-7; 10 bases align to TRBD1. Germline V gene sequence: CDR1 LGHDT, CDR2 YNNKEL (reference sequence). The ends lost 0 bases at V and 5 bases at J; junction bases unmatched: 4. This CDR3 contains 15 residues. CDR3 DNA: TGTGCCAGCAGCCAAGAAGGGACAGGGGCCCACGAGCAGTACTTC. Translating gives CASSQEGTGAHEQYF.

This chain links TRBV5-1 with TRBJ2-5; 12 nucleotides align to TRBD1. The DNA end is more similar to TRBJ2-7, so the J call may be wrong. The CDR3 sequence is 14 residues long. Germline V gene data show CDR1 as SGHRS and CDR2 as YFSETQ. CDR3 protein: CASSGTGGRYEQYF. CDR3 bases: TGCGCCAGCAGCGGGACAGGGGGCCGATACGAGCAGTACTTC.

This clonotype was seen a handful of times. The V call is TRBV12-3 or TRBV12-4, the J call TRBJ2-7; TRBD1 is a possible D gene (5 bases). V lost 2 bases, J lost 0 bases, and 8 bases lay in between. This CDR3 has 14 amino acids. CDR3 sequence: CASSLRQISYEQYF. In nucleotides, the CDR3 is TGTGCCAGCAGTTTAAGACAGATCTCCTACGAGCAGTACTTC.

V and J are TRBV20-1 and TRBJ2-3; 14 nucleotides match TRBD2. V lost 6 bases and J lost 5; bases outside the gene matches: 7. This CDR3 is built from 15 residues. CDR1 and CDR2 (germline): DFQATT, SNEGSKA (reference sequence). The CDR3 region has the DNA TGCAGTGCAGCGGGACTAGCGGGGGAGAAAGATACGCAGTATTTT. Translating it yields CSAAGLAGEKDTQYF.

The chain couples TRBV7-9 to TRBJ2-7; 10 bases agree with TRBD1. Matching the DNA end better, TRBJ2-5 makes the J call doubtful. The length of the CDR3 is 14 residues. The germline V gene encodes CDR1 SEHNR and CDR2 FQNEAQ (reference sequence). The CDR3 here is CASSATGGYRTQYF. CDR3 sequence (DNA): TGTGCCAGCAGCGCGACAGGGGGCTATAGGACCCAGTACTTC.

This chain joins TRBV7-2 and TRBJ2-7, with D perhaps matching TRBD1 or TRBD2 (5 bases each). The germline CDR1 and CDR2 sequences are SGHTA and FQGNSA. The CDR3 has 11 residues. Deletions cut 1 base from V and 12 bases from J, with 10 bases between. CDR3 nucleotides: TGTGCCAGCAGCTTAGGGGACCCACTGTACTTC. It encodes CASSLGDPLYF.

Regarding this clonotype: An end of the junction does not agree with germline; a read error may underlie this. This sequence joins TRBV4-1 and TRBJ2-4; D may be TRBD2 (5 bases). CDR1 is MGHRA and CDR2 is YSYEKL in the germline V gene. CDR3 length: 15 amino acids. The CDR3 DNA reads TGCGCCAGTAGCCAACTCGGGGTTAGAAAAAACATTCAGTACTTC. This sequence encodes CASSQLGVRKNIQYF.

This clonotype has only a few counts. The chain employs TRBV12-5 and TRBJ1-2, with 8 nucleotides matching TRBD1. The J segment lost 4 bases and the V segment lost 10 bases, leaving 8 bases of the junction unmatched. CDR3 length: 13 amino acids. Germline CDR1 is LGHNT and CDR2 is FRNRAP. The CDR3 coding sequence is TGTGCTACCGCGACAGGGGAGCCCTATGGCTACACCTTC. It translates to CATATGEPYGYTF.

The CDR3 region has the DNA TGTGCCAGCAGCCTAGCGCTTGGCTATGGCTACACCTTC. Translation: CASSLALGYGYTF. The chain uses TRBV11-2 and TRBJ1-2; D is ambiguous. Germline CDR1 is SGHAT and CDR2 is FQNNGV. This CDR3 region has 13 residues. V lost 5 bases and J lost 4, with 11 bases in between.

This clonotype came up a few times. V usage is TRBV20-1 and J usage is TRBJ2-5, with TRBD1 identical over 8 bases. The V gene end was trimmed by 0 bases and the J gene end by 5 bases; junction bases not matched to a gene: 8. CDR1 DFQATT and CDR2 SNEGSKA come from the germline V gene (reference sequence). The CDR3 covers 15 residues. The CDR3 DNA sequence: TGCAGTGCTAGAGAGTGGACAGGGCTTTCGGAGACCCAGTACTTC. Protein sequence: CSAREWTGLSETQYF.

This clonotype was seen only a few times. The V gene is TRBV10-2, the J gene TRBJ1-1, with D unresolved. CDR1 is WSHSY and CDR2 is SAAADI in the germline V gene. V lost 4 bases and J 5 bases, leaving 5 bases between the germline ends. The length of the CDR3 is 11 residues. The CDR3 sequence: CASSVGTEAFF. The CDR3 nucleotides are TGCGCCAGCAGTGTGGGTACTGAAGCTTTCTTT.

V usage is TRBV5-1 and J usage is TRBJ1-4; D is perhaps TRBD1 (5 bases). Germline V lookup: CDR1 SGHRS, CDR2 YFSETQ. The V and J ends lost 5 bases and 0 bases respectively, with 14 bases between them. The CDR3 is made up of 16 amino acids. CDR3 in DNA: TGCGCCAGCAGGTCAACAGGAGTTGCAACTAATGAAAAACTGTTTTTT. Protein sequence: CASRSTGVATNEKLFF.

The gene calls are TRBV7-2 and TRBJ2-7; TRBD2 might be the D (6 bases). V was shortened by 9 bases and J by 7 bases, with 22 bases between the two germline ends. This CDR3 is built from 14 residues. CDR1 is SGHTA, CDR2 FQGNSA, per germline. CDR3 sequence reads: CASSGAGLRNEQYF. The CDR3 coding sequence is TGTGCCAGTAGCGGTGCGGGACTTAGGAATGAGCAGTACTTC.

This clonotype was recorded once. The V call is TRBV12-3 or TRBV12-4, the J call TRBJ2-7, with 7 bases fitting TRBD1. This CDR3 comprises 13 residues. The J segment lost 3 bases and the V segment lost 8 bases, leaving 7 bases of the junction unmatched. This CDR3 is CASLPRTGYEQYF. As DNA, the CDR3 is TGTGCCAGCCTCCCTCGGACAGGCTACGAGCAGTACTTC.

This clonotype was picked up one time. This chain uses TRBV25-1 with TRBJ2-3; possibly TRBD2 for D (6 bases). This CDR3 spans 10 amino acids. Trimming shortened V by 11 bases and J by 8 bases, and 11 bases separated the two germline ends. Germline assignment: CDR1 MGHDK and CDR2 SYGVNS. The CDR3 loop is CAGQGGTQYF. In nucleotides, the CDR3 is TGTGCCGGCCAGGGAGGTACGCAGTATTTT. Full variable domain (outside the CDR3, taken from reference TRBV25-1 and TRBJ2-3): EADIYQTPRYLVIGTGKKITLECSQTMGHDKMYWYQQDPGMELHLIHYSYGVNSTEKGDLSSESTVSRIRTEHFPLTLESARPSHTSQYLCAGQGGTQYFGPGTRLTVL.

The chain links TRBV5-1 to TRBJ1-2, with D perhaps matching TRBD1 (6 bases). Trimming stripped 4 bases from V and 1 base from J, with 14 bases between. Germline V gene data show CDR1 as SGHRS and CDR2 as YFSETQ. The CDR3 sequence is 15 residues long. CDR3 region: CASSPATGYNYGYTF. CDR3 sequence (DNA): TGCGCCAGCAGCCCAGCGACAGGCTATAACTATGGCTACACCTTC. Full variable domain (outside the CDR3, taken from reference TRBV5-1 and TRBJ1-2): KAGVTQTPRYLIKTRGQQVTLSCSPISGHRSVSWYQQTPGQGLQFLFEYFSETQRNKGNFPGRFSGRQFSNSRSEMNVSTLELGDSALYLCASSPATGYNYGYTFGSGTRLTVV.

This clonotype was counted a few times. This chain uses TRBV29-1 with TRBJ2-7; TRBD1 is a possible D gene (6 bases). The V end was cut by 5 bases, the J end by 6 bases, with 11 bases between. The length of the CDR3 is 11 residues. Germline CDR1 reads SQVTM; CDR2 reads ANQGSEA. CDR3 in DNA: TGCAGCGTTTACAGGGTTGGCGAGCAGTACTTC. Its protein product is CSVYRVGEQYF.

This clonotype was observed a few times. The rearrangement links TRBV19 to TRBJ2-7; the match to TRBD2 covers 10 bases. Germline V CDR1 and CDR2: LNHDA, SQIVND (reference sequence). V lost 4 bases to trimming and J lost 0 bases; unmatched junction nucleotides: 9. CDR3 size: 17 residues. Here the CDR3 reads CASSTRRLAGHSYEQYF. The CDR3 DNA sequence: TGTGCCAGTAGTACCCGTCGACTAGCGGGCCACTCCTACGAGCAGTACTTC.

V gene TRBV6-6 combines with J gene TRBJ1-2; D is undetermined. The CDR3 has 12 residues. Germline CDR1 reads MNHNY; CDR2 reads SVGAGI (reference sequence). V was shortened by 7 bases and J by 2 bases, with 8 bases between the two germline ends. CDR3 in DNA: TGTGCCAGCACCAACTTCAACTATGGCTACACCTTC. Its translation is CASTNFNYGYTF.

Comment on this clonotype: Since the CDR3 does not end with the conserved phenylalanine or tryptophan, this likely comes from a read error. The rearrangement joins TRBV29-1 to TRBJ1-1, with D possibly being TRBD1 (5 bases). Germline CDR1 is SQVTM and CDR2 is ANQGSEA. This CDR3 contains 13 residues. V dropped 0 bases and J dropped 3 bases, with 8 bases sitting between them. For the CDR3, the DNA is TGCAGCGTTGAAGAAGCACAGGACACTGAAGCTTTCGTT. It is translated as CSVEEAQDTEAFV.

The sample holds a few counts of this clonotype. The chain employs TRBV10-3 and TRBJ2-3, with a tentative D call TRBD2 (5 bases). Germline CDR1 is ENHRY and CDR2 is SYGVKD. This CDR3 comprises 15 residues. V gave up 3 bases and J gave up 5 bases, with 15 bases separating them. CDR3 sequence (DNA): TGTGCCATCAGTGACCCCGCGGAGGCGAGAGATACGCAGTATTTT. It codes for CAISDPAEARDTQYF.